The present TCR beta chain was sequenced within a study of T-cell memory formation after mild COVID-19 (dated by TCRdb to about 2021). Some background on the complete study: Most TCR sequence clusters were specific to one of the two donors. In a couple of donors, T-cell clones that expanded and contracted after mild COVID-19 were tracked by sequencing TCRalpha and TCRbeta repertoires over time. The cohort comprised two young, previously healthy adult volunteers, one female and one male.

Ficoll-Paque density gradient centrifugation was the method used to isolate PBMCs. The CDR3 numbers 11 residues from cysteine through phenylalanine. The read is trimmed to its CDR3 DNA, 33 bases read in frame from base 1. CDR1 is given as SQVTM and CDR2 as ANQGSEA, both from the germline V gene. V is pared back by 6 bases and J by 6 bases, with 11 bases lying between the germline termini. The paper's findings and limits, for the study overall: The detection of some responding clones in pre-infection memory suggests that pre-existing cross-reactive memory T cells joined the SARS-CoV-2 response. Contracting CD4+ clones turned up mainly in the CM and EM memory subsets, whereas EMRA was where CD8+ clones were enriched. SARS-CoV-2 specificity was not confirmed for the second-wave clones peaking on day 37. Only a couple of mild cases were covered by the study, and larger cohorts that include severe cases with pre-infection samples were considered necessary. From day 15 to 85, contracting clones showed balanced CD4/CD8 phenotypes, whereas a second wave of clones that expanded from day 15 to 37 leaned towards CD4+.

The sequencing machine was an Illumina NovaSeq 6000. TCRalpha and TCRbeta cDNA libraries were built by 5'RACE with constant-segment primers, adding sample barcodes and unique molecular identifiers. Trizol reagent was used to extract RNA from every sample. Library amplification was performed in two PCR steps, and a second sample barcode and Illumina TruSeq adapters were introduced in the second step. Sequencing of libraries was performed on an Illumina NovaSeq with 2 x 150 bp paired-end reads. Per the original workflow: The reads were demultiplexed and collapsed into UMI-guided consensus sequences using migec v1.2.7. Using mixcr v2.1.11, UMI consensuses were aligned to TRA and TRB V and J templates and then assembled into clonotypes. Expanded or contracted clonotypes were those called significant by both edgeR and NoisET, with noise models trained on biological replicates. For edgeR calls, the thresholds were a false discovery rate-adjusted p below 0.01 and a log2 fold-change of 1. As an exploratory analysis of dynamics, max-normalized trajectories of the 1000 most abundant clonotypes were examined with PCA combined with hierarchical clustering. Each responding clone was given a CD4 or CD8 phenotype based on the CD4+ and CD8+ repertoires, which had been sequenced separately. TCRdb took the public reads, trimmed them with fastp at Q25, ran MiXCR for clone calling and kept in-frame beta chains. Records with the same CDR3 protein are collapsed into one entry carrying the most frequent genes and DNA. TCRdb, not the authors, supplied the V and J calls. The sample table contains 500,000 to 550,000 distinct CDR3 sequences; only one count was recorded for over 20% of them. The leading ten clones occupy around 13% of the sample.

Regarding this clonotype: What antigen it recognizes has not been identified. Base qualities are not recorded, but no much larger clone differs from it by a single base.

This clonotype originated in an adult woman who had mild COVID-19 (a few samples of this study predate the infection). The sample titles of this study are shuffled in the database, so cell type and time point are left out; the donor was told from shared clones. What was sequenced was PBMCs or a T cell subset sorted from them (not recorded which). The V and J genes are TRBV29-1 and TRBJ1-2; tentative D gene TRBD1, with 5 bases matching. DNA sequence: TGCAGCGTCCTAACGGGGGATGGCTACACCTTC. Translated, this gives CSVLTGDGYTF.